These 7 T cell receptor beta chains share one sample of origin, sequenced in a study of blood T cell repertoires in COVID-19. Some clones are missing from TCRdb's copy, which holds only in-frame ones; the method was immunoSEQ multiplex PCR. This table has 75,000 to 95,000 clones, 65% to 85% appearing once. Sequenced input: peripheral blood. The receptors derive from a man aged 55-75 years with acute or convalescent COVID-19.

The chain employs TRBV11-2 and TRBJ1-2; D perhaps matches TRBD1 (5 bases). V lost 1 base, J lost 6 bases, and 12 bases lay in between. Germline V gene data show CDR1 as SGHAT and CDR2 as FQNNGV. This CDR3 is 14 amino acids long. The chain's CDR3 is CASSLVAGSDGYTF. Here the CDR3 DNA reads TGTGCCAGCAGCTTAGTGGCAGGGTCGGATGGCTACACCTTC.

The DNA for the CDR3 is TGTGCCAGCAGCCAGGGACAGAGAGGAAACACCATATATTTT. It codes for CASSQGQRGNTIYF. The chain has TRBV14 and TRBJ1-3, with 7 positions matching TRBD1. Germline lookup yields CDR1 SGHDN and CDR2 FVKESK. The CDR3 is made up of 14 amino acids. V was clipped by 3 bases and J by 4 bases; unmatched bases: 3.

The V gene is TRBV7-9, the J gene TRBJ2-1; possible D gene TRBD2, 5 bases. V lost 0 bases and J lost 8, with 8 bases in between. The CDR3 totals 13 residues. CDR1 and CDR2 (germline): SEHNR, FQNEAQ (reference sequence). CDR3 sequence (DNA): TGTGCCAGCAGCTTAGCGCGAGGGCATGAGCAGTTCTTC. Translation: CASSLARGHEQFF.

CDR3 DNA sequence: TGTGCCAGCAGCACTGGGGGGAGAAATGGCTACACCTTC. Translation gives CASSTGGRNGYTF. The V and J genes are TRBV7-3 and TRBJ1-2; maybe TRBD1 (5 bases). The CDR3 has 13 residues. The germline V and J ends were trimmed by 5 bases and 6 bases, with 13 bases remaining between them. Germline-derived CDR1 and CDR2 are SGHTA and FQGTGA.

The V gene is TRBV11-2, the J gene TRBJ2-7; TRBD2 matches 10 bases. J gave up 7 bases and V 6 bases, and 9 bases lay outside the gene matches. Looked up from germline, CDR1 is SGHAT and CDR2 is FQNNGV. The CDR3 contains 14 residues. The CDR3 loop reads CASRLPGLAREQYF. CDR3 coding DNA: TGTGCCAGCAGACTCCCGGGACTAGCGCGGGAGCAGTACTTC.

This chain uses TRBV30 with TRBJ2-5; D may be TRBD2 (6 bases). From germline, CDR1 is GTSNPN and CDR2 SVGIG (reference sequence). There are 13 residues in the CDR3. The V end lost 8 bases, the J end lost 8 bases, and 21 bases lay between the germline ends. The CDR3: CALEGRGRDTQYF. CDR3 in DNA: TGTGCCCTGGAGGGTAGGGGAAGAGATACCCAGTACTTC.

J is TRBJ2-3 and V is TRBV6-5, with TRBD2 identical over 8 bases. CDR1 MNHEY and CDR2 SVGAGI come from the germline V gene. The CDR3 loop spans 15 amino acids. Trimming took 0 bases from V and 2 from J; bases not matched to a gene: 1. As DNA, the CDR3 is TGTGCCAGCAGTTACTCTAGCGGGGACACAGATACGCAGTATTTT. This codes for CASSYSSGDTDTQYF.